Listed below are T cell receptor beta chains from one sample, sequenced in a study of T cells in Graves' hyperthyroidism and ophthalmopathy. TCRdb reanalysed the multiplex PCR reads using MiXCR and keeps one entry per CDR3 protein. The table has about 380,000 distinct CDR3 sequences, roughly 20% seen once; the top ten hold around two fifths. Sequencing input: blood. The receptors stem from a young man with Graves' ophthalmopathy. Both conserved end residues are part of each CDR3. Each record gives: clone size, D gene, V gene, J gene, CDR3 DNA, CDR3 protein. A D gene is named only where the DNA matches it firmly. Expanded clones get a size class; other rows say once, few or many, or leave the size out.

clone_size: many
d_call: .
v_call: TRBV3-1
j_call: TRBJ1-1
cdr3_nt: TGTGCCAGCAGCCAAGGGGCAGCCAGAACTGAAGCTTTCTTT
cdr3_aa: CASSQGAARTEAFF

clone_size: many
d_call: .
v_call: TRBV5-8
j_call: TRBJ2-3
cdr3_nt: TGTGCCAGCAGCATCGGACCCCAGACAGATACGCAGTATTTT
cdr3_aa: CASSIGPQTDTQYF

clone_size: few
d_call: TRBD2
v_call: TRBV20-1
j_call: TRBJ2-7
cdr3_nt: TGCAGTGCTCTCCCCGGACTAGCGGGACGGCAGTACTTC
cdr3_aa: CSALPGLAGRQYF

clone_size: few
d_call: TRBD1
v_call: TRBV13
j_call: TRBJ1-1
cdr3_nt: TGTGCCAGCAGCATGGACAGGGGGCTTGAAGCTTTCTTT
cdr3_aa: CASSMDRGLEAFF

clone_size: .
d_call: TRBD2
v_call: TRBV11-2
j_call: TRBJ2-5
cdr3_nt: TGTGCCAGCAGCTCGACTAGCGGGGGCCTCCAAGAGACCCAGTACTTC
cdr3_aa: CASSSTSGGLQETQYF

clone_size: .
d_call: .
v_call: TRBV19
j_call: TRBJ2-1
cdr3_nt: TGTGCCAGTAGTATAACGGGGGCCGATCGGAATGAGCAGTTCTTC
cdr3_aa: CASSITGADRNEQFF

clone_size: .
d_call: TRBD2
v_call: TRBV12-3/TRBV12-4
j_call: TRBJ2-1
cdr3_nt: TGTGCCAGCAGTCCCCCGGGGGCGTTAGCGGGAGGTAAATACAATGAGCAGTTCTTC
cdr3_aa: CASSPPGALAGGKYNEQFF

clone_size: .
d_call: .
v_call: TRBV5-6
j_call: TRBJ2-6
cdr3_nt: TGTGCCAGCACCGTGTCGGTCCACTCTGGGGCCAACGTCCTGACTTTC
cdr3_aa: CASTVSVHSGANVLTF

clone_size: many
d_call: .
v_call: TRBV24-1
j_call: TRBJ1-5
cdr3_nt: TGTGCCACCAGTGCGGACGACAATCAGCCCCAGCATTTT
cdr3_aa: CATSADDNQPQHF

clone_size: many
d_call: .
v_call: TRBV7-8
j_call: TRBJ2-5
cdr3_nt: TGTGCCAGCAGCTTAGGGGCGCGGATGTACTTC
cdr3_aa: CASSLGARMYF

clone_size: few
d_call: .
v_call: TRBV19
j_call: TRBJ1-2
cdr3_nt: TGTGCCAGTAGTATAGGGTTTGGAGGGGCGGATGGCTACACCTTC
cdr3_aa: CASSIGFGGADGYTF

clone_size: many
d_call: .
v_call: TRBV2
j_call: TRBJ1-2
cdr3_nt: TGTGCCAGCACCAGGGCCTACGACTATGGCTACACCTTC
cdr3_aa: CASTRAYDYGYTF

clone_size: many
d_call: .
v_call: TRBV9
j_call: TRBJ1-2
cdr3_nt: TGTGCCAGCAGCGTAGTAGGACAGACTGGCTACACCTTC
cdr3_aa: CASSVVGQTGYTF

clone_size: many
d_call: .
v_call: TRBV12-3/TRBV12-4
j_call: TRBJ2-1
cdr3_nt: TGTGCCAGCAGTTCCCGGCAGGGGGCGGGAGGGGAGCAGTTCTTC
cdr3_aa: CASSSRQGAGGEQFF

clone_size: .
d_call: .
v_call: TRBV29-1
j_call: TRBJ1-1
cdr3_nt: TGCAGCGGACTTTTGAGCACTGAAGCTTTCTTT
cdr3_aa: CSGLLSTEAFF

clone_size: many
d_call: TRBD2
v_call: TRBV11-2
j_call: TRBJ2-7
cdr3_nt: TGTGCCAGCAGCTCACCCGAGCGTGGCGGGGGTCCCTACGAGCAGTACTTC
cdr3_aa: CASSSPERGGGPYEQYF

clone_size: .
d_call: TRBD2
v_call: TRBV20-1
j_call: TRBJ2-1
cdr3_nt: TGCAGCCTCAGGTGGCGGGGGACTTACAATGAGCAGTTCTTC
cdr3_aa: CSLRWRGTYNEQFF

clone_size: many
d_call: TRBD2
v_call: TRBV20-1
j_call: TRBJ2-7
cdr3_nt: TGCAGTGCTAGTAACAGCGGGGTCTCCTACGAGCAGTACTTC
cdr3_aa: CSASNSGVSYEQYF

clone_size: .
d_call: .
v_call: TRBV20-1
j_call: TRBJ1-5
cdr3_nt: TGCAGTGCTACCGAAGCGGGCAATCAGCCCCAGCATTTT
cdr3_aa: CSATEAGNQPQHF

clone_size: .
d_call: .
v_call: TRBV7-9
j_call: TRBJ2-5
cdr3_nt: TGTGCCAGCAGCTCACAGGGTTGGTTGGAGACCCAGTACTTC
cdr3_aa: CASSSQGWLETQYF

clone_size: .
d_call: .
v_call: TRBV5-6
j_call: TRBJ2-1
cdr3_nt: TGTGCCAGCAGCCAAGTTGATCTGGTGGGGAATGAGCAGTTCTTC
cdr3_aa: CASSQVDLVGNEQFF

clone_size: many
d_call: .
v_call: TRBV12-3/TRBV12-4
j_call: TRBJ2-4
cdr3_nt: TGTGCCAGCCGGGAAGGAGGGTCCAAAAACATTCAGTACTTC
cdr3_aa: CASREGGSKNIQYF

clone_size: many
d_call: .
v_call: TRBV20-1
j_call: TRBJ2-1
cdr3_nt: TGCAGTGCTAGAGATGGAGGGGGGAGCTCCTACAATGAGCAGTTCTTC
cdr3_aa: CSARDGGGSSYNEQFF

clone_size: many
d_call: .
v_call: TRBV7-8
j_call: TRBJ1-1
cdr3_nt: TGTGCCAGCAGCTTAGTTGTGACTAGGGGCACTGAAGCTTTCTTT
cdr3_aa: CASSLVVTRGTEAFF

clone_size: .
d_call: TRBD1
v_call: TRBV7-2
j_call: TRBJ1-2
cdr3_nt: TGTGCCAGCAGCTTAGATTGGCAGGGGGCGAGTGGCTACACCTTC
cdr3_aa: CASSLDWQGASGYTF

clone_size: .
d_call: .
v_call: TRBV9
j_call: TRBJ1-1
cdr3_nt: TGTGCCAGCAGCGTCGGGGGCTATGACCCTGAAGCTTTCTTT
cdr3_aa: CASSVGGYDPEAFF

clone_size: .
d_call: TRBD1
v_call: TRBV13
j_call: TRBJ2-7
cdr3_nt: TGTGCCAGCAGCCCGACAGGTGGGACAGGGGGCAACGAGCAGTACTTC
cdr3_aa: CASSPTGGTGGNEQYF